This is a list of T cell receptor beta chains from one sample in a study of blood T cells in healthy people across ages. TCRdb analysed the 5' RACE reads with MiXCR anew, one entry per CDR3 protein. Of some 710,000 distinct CDR3 sequences in the sample, roughly 46% were seen once. Sequenced: blood. The receptors stem from a man older than 75 in good health. The CDR3 runs from the conserved cysteine through the conserved F or W. A D gene is named only where the DNA matches it firmly. Size values are once, few and many counts, or a class for expanded clones, and some rows have none.

TGCGCCAGCAGCCGGACTAGCGGGATAGGCTACAATGAGCAGTTCTTC CASSRTSGIGYNEQFF 16 TRBV5-1 TRBD2 few TRBJ2-1
TGTGCCAGCAATACGGGGTTGAGCAGGAATGAGCAGTTCTTC CASNTGLSRNEQFF 14 TRBV2 . few TRBJ2-1
TGTGCCAGCAGTTTACGACGGATCGGAGGCTACGAGCAGTACTTC CASSLRRIGGYEQYF 15 TRBV27 . many TRBJ2-7
TGTGCCAGCAGCTTAGAAGGGGGGATAACTAACTATGGCTACACCTTC CASSLEGGITNYGYTF 16 TRBV7-2 . once TRBJ1-2
TGTGCCAGCAGCCTAGTTACGGGAACTGAAGCTTTCTTT CASSLVTGTEAFF 13 TRBV14 . many TRBJ1-1
TGTGCCAGCAGTTACGGGAGCGGACAAGAGACCCAGTACTTC CASSYGSGQETQYF 14 TRBV6-2/TRBV6-3 . . TRBJ2-5
TGTGCCAGCAGTTTCGGACGCAGGCGGCCCGACTCCTACGAGCAGTACTTC CASSFGRRRPDSYEQYF 17 TRBV28 . . TRBJ2-7
TGCAGTGCTAGGCGAGCGGCTAGCGGGAGGGCGGGTGAGCAGTTCTTC CSARRAASGRAGEQFF 16 TRBV20-1 TRBD2 few TRBJ2-1
TGCAGTGCTAGAGGGATAGGGGCCTACGAGCAGTACTTC CSARGIGAYEQYF 13 TRBV20-1 . many TRBJ2-7
TGTGCCAGCAGTGAAGGGGAGGCCAGACCCACAGATACGCAGTATTTT CASSEGEARPTDTQYF 16 TRBV2 . . TRBJ2-3
TGCGCCAGCAGCTTGGCCCTCTCCTCACGGGAGACCCAGTACTTC CASSLALSSRETQYF 15 TRBV5-1 . . TRBJ2-5
TGTGCCAGCAGCTTGGACAGAACCTACGAGCAGTACTTC CASSLDRTYEQYF 13 TRBV5-6 . many TRBJ2-7
TGTGCCAGCAGTTCGGGGGCGGTGTACGAGCAGTACTTC CASSSGAVYEQYF 13 TRBV27 . . TRBJ2-7
TGTGCCAGCTCACTCCGGGAGGGGGAAACAGATACGCAGTATTTT CASSLREGETDTQYF 15 TRBV18 TRBD2 . TRBJ2-3
TGTGCCAGCAGCTTATTGTCAGGCAACTATGGCTACACCTTC CASSLLSGNYGYTF 14 TRBV11-2 . . TRBJ1-2
TGTGCCAGCAGCCAAGCCATAGACGGGTCAACTAATGAAAAACTGTTTTTT CASSQAIDGSTNEKLFF 17 TRBV3-1 . . TRBJ1-4
TGTGCCAGCCGTAGGGGGCACTCGGAGACCCAGTACTTC CASRRGHSETQYF 13 TRBV12-3/TRBV12-4 TRBD1 . TRBJ2-5
TGCAGTGCTGGAAGCCGATACCGTCGAAACGGGGGGTATCAGCCCCAGCATTTT CSAGSRYRRNGGYQPQHF 18 TRBV20-1 . . TRBJ1-5
TGTGCCAGCAGCCCACTTCGGGACAGGGAATATGTTCATCTAGCTAACTATGGCTACACCTTC CASSPLRDREYVHLANYGYTF 21 TRBV7-3 TRBD1 . TRBJ1-2
TGCAGCGTTGCTGTCGGGGGCGAGCAGTACTTC CSVAVGGEQYF 11 TRBV29-1 . . TRBJ2-7
TGCAGCGTCGTCTTTACCCTGACTAGGAGCTCCTACGAGCAGTACTTC CSVVFTLTRSSYEQYF 16 TRBV29-1 . . TRBJ2-7
TGTGCCAGCAGTTTGACGATTCGGGACTACGGAGGCAATGAGCAGTTCTTC CASSLTIRDYGGNEQFF 17 TRBV12-3/TRBV12-4 TRBD2 . TRBJ2-1
TGTGCCAGCAAAGAACAGCAAGAGACCCAGTACTTC CASKEQQETQYF 12 TRBV7-9 . . TRBJ2-5
TGTGCCAGCAGGGGACAGTCAAATGAAAAACTGTTTTTT CASRGQSNEKLFF 13 TRBV12-3/TRBV12-4 TRBD1 few TRBJ1-4
TGTGCCAGCAGCCTGGGACTAGTTTACGAGACCCAGTACTTC CASSLGLVYETQYF 14 TRBV12-3/TRBV12-4 TRBD2 . TRBJ2-5
TGCATCGGTGGGGACTTAAGCACAGATACGCAGTATTTT CIGGDLSTDTQYF 13 TRBV29-1 . . TRBJ2-3
TGCGCCAGCAGCCCCGGCGCGGGCGTAGGAAATTCACCCCTCCACTTT CASSPGAGVGNSPLHF 16 TRBV5-1 . many TRBJ1-6
TGTGCCAGCAACCGGGACAGGGACGGCTCCTACGAGCAGTACTTC CASNRDRDGSYEQYF 15 TRBV6-1 TRBD1 few TRBJ2-7
TGTGCCAGCAGTTACGGTGGGTCCCGCTTCGAGCAGTACTTC CASSYGGSRFEQYF 14 TRBV6-2/TRBV6-3 . few TRBJ2-7
TGCAGTGCCACTACGGGATCCTCTAGCACAGATACGCAGTATTTT CSATTGSSSTDTQYF 15 TRBV20-1 . . TRBJ2-3
TGTGCCATCAGTGAGTCCGGTAGCGGGAGGGCCTACGAGCAGTACTTC CAISESGSGRAYEQYF 16 TRBV10-3 TRBD2 . TRBJ2-7
TGTGCCAGCAGTTGGGAATTACGACAGGAAGGTTGGGGGAACACTGAAGCTTTCTTT CASSWELRQEGWGNTEAFF 19 TRBV12-3/TRBV12-4 . . TRBJ1-1
TGTGCCAGCAGCTTAGCGTGGGACTCCCAGGGGGAGACCCAGTACTTC CASSLAWDSQGETQYF 16 TRBV7-9 . . TRBJ2-5
TGTGCCAGCAGTTTAGCCGGGGACGAAAAACTGTTTTTT CASSLAGDEKLFF 13 TRBV12-3/TRBV12-4 . . TRBJ1-4
TGCAGTGCTAGAGTACAGAGCTCCTACGAGCAGTACTTC CSARVQSSYEQYF 13 TRBV20-1 . . TRBJ2-7
TGTGCCGGCAGTTACGAGGCGAGGGAGGGGCAGCCCCAGCATTTT CAGSYEAREGQPQHF 15 TRBV6-6 . . TRBJ1-5